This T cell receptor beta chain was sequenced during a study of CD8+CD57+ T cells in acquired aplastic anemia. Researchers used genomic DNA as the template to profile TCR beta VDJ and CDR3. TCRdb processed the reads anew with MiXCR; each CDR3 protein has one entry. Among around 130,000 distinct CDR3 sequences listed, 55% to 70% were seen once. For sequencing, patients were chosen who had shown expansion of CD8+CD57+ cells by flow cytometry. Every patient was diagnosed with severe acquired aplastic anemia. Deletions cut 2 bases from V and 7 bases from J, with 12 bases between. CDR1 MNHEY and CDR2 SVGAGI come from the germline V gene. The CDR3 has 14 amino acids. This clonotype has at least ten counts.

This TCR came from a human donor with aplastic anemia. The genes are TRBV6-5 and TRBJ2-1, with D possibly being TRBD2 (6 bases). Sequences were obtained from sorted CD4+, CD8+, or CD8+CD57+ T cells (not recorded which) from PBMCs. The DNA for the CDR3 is TGTGCCAGCAGTTACATGGAGGAGGGTAATGAGCAGTTCTTC. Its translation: CASSYMEEGNEQFF.